A single sample is the source of the 31 T cell receptor beta chains below, sequenced in a study of T cells after posttransplantation cyclophosphamide. Data came from immunoSEQ multiplex PCR; TCRdb stores just in-frame clones and leaves some out. This record lists 25,000 to 30,000 clones, none seen once only, and the top ten clones contain about 1.5%. The source material was PBMCs. The receptor source for this set is a man aged 45 to 65 in good health, CMV-negative, and a related stem cell transplant donor.

This clone came up many times. V and J are TRBV6-4 and TRBJ2-3, with 7 positions matching TRBD2. The V segment lost 2 bases and the J segment 0 bases; nucleotides outside the gene matches: 2. Germline lookup yields CDR1 MRHNA and CDR2 SNTAGT. This CDR3 region has 15 residues. CDR3 amino acids: CASSDASGSTDTQYF. The CDR3 nucleotides read TGTGCCAGCAGTGACGCTAGCGGCAGCACAGATACGCAGTATTTT.

This clone was detected many times. The rearrangement joins TRBV2 to TRBJ2-7; D gene uncertain. Germline CDR1 SNHLY, CDR2 FYNNEI. The ends were cut back, 8 bases at V and 0 bases at J, with 11 bases in the middle. The CDR3 has 13 amino acids. CDR3 sequence reads: CASRQDFSYEQYF. In DNA, the CDR3 is TGTGCCAGCCGCCAAGACTTCTCCTACGAGCAGTACTTC.

This clone was seen ten or more times. The chain recombines TRBV15 with TRBJ1-6; D call uncertain. The CDR3 extends over 13 amino acids. Germline CDR1 and CDR2: LNHNV and YYDKDF (reference sequence). With 3 bases removed from V and 7 bases from J, the gap between germline ends came to 7 bases. CDR3 region: CATSSWRNSPLHF. The CDR3 DNA reads as TGTGCCACCAGCAGCTGGCGGAATTCACCCCTCCACTTT.

This clone was counted at least ten times. This chain connects TRBV19 to TRBJ1-1, with a tentative D call TRBD1 (5 bases). The length of the CDR3 is 14 residues. In germline, CDR1 is LNHDA, CDR2 SQIVND (reference sequence). The V and J ends lost 6 bases and 8 bases respectively, with 19 bases between them. Here the CDR3 DNA reads TGTGCCAGTAGGCGGCGCGCGGGACCCCTAGAAGCTTTCTTT. Its protein is CASRRRAGPLEAFF.

This clone was found many times. The rearrangement links TRBV5-4 to TRBJ2-5, with D possibly matching TRBD2 (7 bases). V dropped 3 bases and J dropped 2 bases, with 17 bases sitting between them. The CDR3 sequence is 16 residues long. The germline CDR1 and CDR2 sequences are SGHNT and YYREEE (reference sequence). CDR3 loop: CASSSTRGGGQETQYF. In DNA, the CDR3 is TGTGCCAGCAGCTCCACAAGGGGGGGTGGGCAAGAGACCCAGTACTTC.

This clone was seen repeatedly, ten times or more. V is TRBV7-9 and J is TRBJ2-1; weak D call: TRBD2 (6 bases). Germline V CDR1 and CDR2: SEHNR, FQNEAQ (reference sequence). Trimming cost V 1 base and J 8 bases, with 12 bases left between them. This CDR3 contains 14 residues. CDR3: CASSLGNSGDEQFF. The CDR3 DNA sequence: TGTGCCAGCAGCTTAGGTAATAGCGGCGATGAGCAGTTCTTC.

This clone was picked up many times. The V call is TRBV27, the J call TRBJ1-1; no clear D gene. This CDR3 contains 11 residues. The germline V gene has CDR1 MNHEY and CDR2 SMNVEV (reference sequence). The V gene lost 10 bases and the J gene lost 6 bases, with 12 bases spanning the gap. Here the CDR3 reads CATRMRAEAFF. In DNA, the CDR3 is TGTGCCACCCGGATGAGGGCTGAAGCTTTCTTT.

This clone appeared many times. The chain links TRBV27 to TRBJ2-5; 8 bases map to TRBD2. Per the germline V gene, CDR1 is MNHEY and CDR2 is SMNVEV (reference sequence). The length of the CDR3 is 18 residues. V shed 2 bases, J shed 5 bases, and the junction held 16 bases outside the gene matches. CDR3 loop: CASSLIPPKRGIRETQYF. For the CDR3, the DNA is TGTGCCAGCAGTTTAATACCCCCTAAGCGGGGGATCCGGGAGACCCAGTACTTC.

There are many counts of this clone. This CDR3 reads CASSFGQAPSKETQYF. CDR3 bases: TGTGCCAGCAGCTTCGGCCAGGCACCGTCGAAAGAGACCCAGTACTTC. The chain uses TRBV11-2 and TRBJ2-5; D unclear. Germline CDR1 and CDR2: SGHAT and FQNNGV. Trimming pared 3 bases from V and 3 bases from J, leaving 17 bases between. This CDR3 is built from 16 residues.

This clone was seen repeatedly, ten times or more. This chain uses TRBV20-1 with TRBJ2-7; D is perhaps TRBD2 (6 bases). V was pared by 1 base and J by 7 bases, with 8 bases between. Looked up from germline, CDR1 is DFQATT and CDR2 is SNEGSKA (reference sequence). This CDR3 spans 11 amino acids. The DNA of the CDR3 is TGCAGTGCTAGAGGCGCGGGGGAGCAGTACTTC. Its translation is CSARGAGEQYF.

This clone showed up many times. V is TRBV7-9 and J is TRBJ1-3, with D perhaps matching TRBD1 (5 bases). In germline, CDR1 is SEHNR, CDR2 FQNEAQ (reference sequence). Between the trimmed V and J ends, which lost 3 bases and 0 bases, there was a span of 6 bases. The CDR3 totals 14 residues. The CDR3 DNA follows: TGTGCCAGCAGCTTGACAGTCTCTGGAAACACCATATATTTT. This sequence encodes CASSLTVSGNTIYF.

This clone was picked up many times. V gene TRBV19 combines with J gene TRBJ2-7, with 11 bases fitting TRBD1. V lost 4 bases, J lost 2 bases, and 4 bases stayed unmatched. Germline V gene data show CDR1 as LNHDA and CDR2 as SQIVND (reference sequence). The CDR3 extends over 15 amino acids. CDR3 DNA sequence: TGTGCCAGTAGTACCTTGGGACAGGGGGCCTACGAGCAGTACTTC. Protein sequence: CASSTLGQGAYEQYF.

This clone was counted ten times or more. The V gene is TRBV6-4, the J gene TRBJ2-3, with D uncertain. The V and J ends lost 6 bases and 0 bases respectively, with 7 bases between them. This CDR3 is built from 13 residues. The germline CDR1 and CDR2 sequences are MRHNA and SNTAGT. CDR3 DNA: TGTGCCAGCAGAGAGACAAGCACAGATACGCAGTATTTT. Translation gives CASRETSTDTQYF.

This clone was detected ten times or more. This chain joins TRBV30 and TRBJ1-1; tentatively, D is TRBD1 (5 bases). The length of the CDR3 is 11 residues. Germline CDR1 reads GTSNPN; CDR2 reads SVGIG (reference sequence). The V gene lost 0 bases and the J gene lost 10 bases, with 9 bases spanning the gap. For the CDR3, the DNA is TGTGCCTGGAGTGTACGGCAGGGAGCTTTCTTT. The encoded protein is CAWSVRQGAFF.

The sample holds many counts of this clone. The chain links TRBV9 to TRBJ2-1; 11 bases match TRBD2. The CDR3 length is 15 residues. The junction had 6 bases not matched to a gene; V was cut back by 4 bases and J by 6 bases. Germline loops: CDR1 SGDLS, CDR2 YYNGEE. CDR3 in amino acids: CASSTISGGVNEQFF. The CDR3 DNA is TGTGCCAGCAGCACTATTAGCGGGGGGGTCAATGAGCAGTTCTTC.

The V and J genes are TRBV28 and TRBJ2-5; 11 nucleotides line up with TRBD2. Germline V gene sequence: CDR1 MDHEN, CDR2 SYDVKM. V lost 4 bases and J lost 5; bases outside the gene matches: 6. The CDR3 is made up of 15 amino acids. The CDR3: CASSSTSGSWETQYF. CDR3 DNA: TGTGCCAGCAGTTCCACTAGCGGGAGCTGGGAGACCCAGTACTTC.

This clone was picked up many times. V is TRBV5-1 and J is TRBJ2-1; D not certain. Trimming took 0 bases from V and 6 from J, leaving 13 bases between them. From germline, CDR1 is SGHRS and CDR2 YFSETQ. CDR3 length: 15 residues. The CDR3: CASSLALGNTNEQFF. The CDR3 coding sequence is TGCGCCAGCAGCTTGGCTCTAGGAAACACCAATGAGCAGTTCTTC.

This sequence joins TRBV6-1 and TRBJ2-7; 9 bases agree with TRBD1. Germline V gives CDR1 MNHNS, CDR2 SASEGT. With 6 bases clipped from V and 6 bases from J, the junction kept 6 bases outside the gene matches. This CDR3 is 13 amino acids long. The CDR3 DNA is TGTGCCAGCAGGACAGGGGGAGTTCCCGAGCAGTACTTC. Its protein is CASRTGGVPEQYF.

This clone was seen ten or more times. The chain employs TRBV19 and TRBJ2-5, with 8 bases aligning to TRBD2. The germline V gene has CDR1 LNHDA and CDR2 SQIVND (reference sequence). The CDR3 has 14 residues. With V trimmed by 5 bases and J by 2 bases, 4 bases remained unmatched. CDR3 region: CASSHASGQETQYF. The CDR3 nucleotides are TGTGCCAGTAGTCACGCTAGCGGGCAAGAGACCCAGTACTTC.

This clone was recorded many times. The rearrangement uses TRBV25-1 and TRBJ1-2; D is unresolved. The CDR3 length is 15 residues. Trimming took 10 bases from V and 1 from J, leaving 19 bases between them. Germline lookup yields CDR1 MGHDK and CDR2 SYGVNS. CDR3: CATMSTQARNYGYTF. In nucleotides, the CDR3 is TGTGCCACCATGTCAACTCAGGCGCGTAACTATGGCTACACCTTC.

This clone was seen at least ten times. CDR3 nucleotides: TGTGCCTGGAGCGCCGGACTAGCGGGAGTAAATGAGCAGTTCTTC. It translates to CAWSAGLAGVNEQFF. The chain is built from TRBV30 and TRBJ2-1; TRBD2 matches at 13 bases. CDR3 size: 15 residues. Germline assignment: CDR1 GTSNPN and CDR2 SVGIG (reference sequence). The ends lost 3 bases at V and 7 bases at J; junction bases unmatched: 6. Supplemented by reference TRBV30 and TRBJ2-1, the full variable domain reads SQTIHQWPATLVQPVGSPLSLECTVEGTSNPNLYWYRQAAGRGLQLLFYSVGIGQISSEVPQNLSASRPQDRQFILSSKKLLLSDSGFYLCAWSAGLAGVNEQFFGPGTRLTVL.

This clone was picked up many times. This rearrangement joins TRBV29-1 to TRBJ2-2, with D possibly being TRBD1 (6 bases). CDR1 is SQVTM and CDR2 is ANQGSEA in the germline V gene. The CDR3 is made up of 14 amino acids. V lost 6 bases, J lost 5 bases, and 16 bases lay in between. The CDR3 spells CSVLVRGTTGELFF. The CDR3 DNA is TGCAGCGTCCTAGTCAGGGGAACGACCGGGGAGCTGTTTTTT.

This clone was detected many times. The V and J genes are TRBV5-1 and TRBJ1-2, with 11 bases lining up with TRBD1. The ends lost 2 bases at V and 8 bases at J; junction bases unmatched: 2. Germline CDR1 SGHRS, CDR2 YFSETQ. This CDR3 contains 13 residues. CDR3 in amino acids: CASSFGQGAGYTF. CDR3 bases: TGCGCCAGCAGCTTCGGACAGGGGGCAGGCTACACCTTC.

This clone is labeled as medium-sized. V and J are TRBV6-1 and TRBJ2-7; 9 bases are a match to TRBD1. The germline V gene encodes CDR1 MNHNS and CDR2 SASEGT. The CDR3 extends over 15 amino acids. V shed 4 bases, J shed 2 bases, and the junction held 6 bases outside the gene matches. CDR3 amino acids: CASSGRTGEAYEQYF. The DNA for the CDR3 is TGTGCCAGCAGTGGGCGGACAGGGGAGGCCTACGAGCAGTACTTC.

This clone occurred many times. The chain has TRBV18 and TRBJ1-1; 9 bases align to TRBD1. This CDR3 comprises 16 residues. Germline V gene sequence: CDR1 KGHSH, CDR2 LQKENI. J lost 4 bases, V lost 6 bases, and 12 bases had no gene match. The CDR3 nucleotides are TGTGCCAGCTCTCAAACAGGGGGCCGCGTTAGCACTGAAGCTTTCTTT. Its protein product is CASSQTGGRVSTEAFF. The full variable domain, in which reference TRBV18 and TRBJ1-1 provide the parts outside the CDR3, is NAGVMQNPRHLVRRRGQEARLRCSPMKGHSHVYWYRQLPEEGLKFMVYLQKENIIDESGMPKERFSAEFPKEGPSILRIQQVVRGDSAAYFCASSQTGGRVSTEAFFGQGTRLTVV.

This clone was counted many times. V gene TRBV28 combines with J gene TRBJ1-5; perhaps TRBD1 as D (6 bases). The germline V and J ends were trimmed by 1 base and 3 bases, with 19 bases remaining between them. The CDR3 has 18 residues. Germline CDR1 is MDHEN and CDR2 is SYDVKM. DNA of the CDR3: TGTGCCAGCAGTTTATCGGCTCAGGGGATTGGGAACAATCAGCCCCAGCATTTT. This translates into CASSLSAQGIGNNQPQHF.

In its sample, this clone was seen many times. This chain connects TRBV6-5 to TRBJ2-7, with 7 bases identical to TRBD1. Germline trimming cut 6 bases from V and 2 bases from J; bases unmatched to any gene: 10. CDR1 MNHEY and CDR2 SVGAGI come from the germline V gene. The CDR3 consists of 15 residues. CDR3 residues: CASSQAPGQTYEQYF. Written as DNA, the CDR3 is TGTGCCAGCAGCCAAGCCCCGGGACAGACCTACGAGCAGTACTTC.

The chain joins TRBV6-4 to TRBJ2-3; no reliable D call. The CDR3 has 13 residues. Germline V CDR1 and CDR2: MRHNA, SNTAGT. Trimming took 3 bases from V and 2 from J, leaving 6 bases between them. CDR3 residues: CASSEGNTDTQYF. In DNA, the CDR3 is TGTGCCAGCAGTGAGGGCAACACAGATACGCAGTATTTT.

This clone has at least ten counts. The V gene is TRBV4-2, the J gene TRBJ2-2; 8 positions match TRBD1. Unmatched junction bases numbered 5, after V lost 1 base and J lost 4 bases. The CDR3 is made up of 16 amino acids. Germline lookup yields CDR1 LGHNA and CDR2 YNFKEQ. Written as DNA, the CDR3 is TGTGCCAGCAGCCAAGGGACAGGGTTTAGCACCGGGGAGCTGTTTTTT. Residues: CASSQGTGFSTGELFF.

This clone was seen ten or more times. The chain recombines TRBV28 with TRBJ2-7; D is perhaps TRBD1 (5 bases). The CDR3 covers 15 residues. Germline V gives CDR1 MDHEN, CDR2 SYDVKM. V gave up 4 bases and J gave up 2 bases, with 15 bases separating them. The CDR3: CASSYSGQFPYEQYF. In nucleotides, the CDR3 is TGTGCCAGCAGTTATTCAGGGCAGTTCCCCTACGAGCAGTACTTC.

The table lists this clone with many counts. DNA of the CDR3: TGTGCCTGGAGTGTACAGGGGGCAAGGTTCTTC. The encoded protein is CAWSVQGARFF. The V gene is TRBV30, the J gene TRBJ2-1; 9 bases are shared with TRBD1. CDR3 length equals 11 residues. The junction had 3 bases not matched to a gene; V was cut back by 0 bases and J by 15 bases. Germline CDR1 GTSNPN, CDR2 SVGIG (reference sequence).